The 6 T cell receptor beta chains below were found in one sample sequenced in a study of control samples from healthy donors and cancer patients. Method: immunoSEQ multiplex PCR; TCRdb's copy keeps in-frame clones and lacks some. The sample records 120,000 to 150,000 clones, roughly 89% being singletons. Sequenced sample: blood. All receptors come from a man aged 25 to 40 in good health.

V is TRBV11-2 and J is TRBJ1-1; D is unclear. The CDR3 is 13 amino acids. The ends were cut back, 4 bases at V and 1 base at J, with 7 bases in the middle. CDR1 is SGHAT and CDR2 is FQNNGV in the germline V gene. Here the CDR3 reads CASSYEENTEAFF. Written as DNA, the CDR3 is TGTGCCAGCAGCTACGAAGAGAACACTGAAGCTTTCTTT. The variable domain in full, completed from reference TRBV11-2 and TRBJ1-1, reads EAGVAQSPRYKIIEKRQSVAFWCNPISGHATLYWYQQILGQGPKLLIQFQNNGVVDDSQLPKDRFSAERLKGVDSTLKIQPAKLEDSAVYLCASSYEENTEAFFGQGTRLTVV.

The CDR3 reads CASRRGQNTGELFF. CDR3 in DNA: TGTGCCAGCCGAAGAGGTCAGAACACCGGGGAGCTGTTTTTT. The chain couples TRBV7-6 to TRBJ2-2; D is ambiguous. Trimming shortened V by 8 bases and J by 1 base, and 11 bases separated the two germline ends. Germline V gives CDR1 SGHVS, CDR2 FNYEAQ. CDR3 length equals 14 residues.

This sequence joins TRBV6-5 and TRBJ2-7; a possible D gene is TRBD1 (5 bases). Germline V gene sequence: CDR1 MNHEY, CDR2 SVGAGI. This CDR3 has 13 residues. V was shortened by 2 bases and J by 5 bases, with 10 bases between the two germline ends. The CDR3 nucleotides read TGTGCCAGCAGTTACATAGGGGCAAACGAGCAGTACTTC. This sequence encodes CASSYIGANEQYF.

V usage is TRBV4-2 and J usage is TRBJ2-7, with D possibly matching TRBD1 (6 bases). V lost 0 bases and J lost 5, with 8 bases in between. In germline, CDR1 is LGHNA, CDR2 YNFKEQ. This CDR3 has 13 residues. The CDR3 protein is CASSQDYRDEQYF. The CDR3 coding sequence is TGTGCCAGCAGCCAAGATTACAGGGACGAGCAGTACTTC.

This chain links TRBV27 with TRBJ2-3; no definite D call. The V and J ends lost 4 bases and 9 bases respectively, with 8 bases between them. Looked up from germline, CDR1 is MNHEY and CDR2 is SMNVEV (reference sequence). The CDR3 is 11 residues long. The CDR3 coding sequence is TGTGCCAGCAGTTCCCTTTACACGCAGTATTTT. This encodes CASSSLYTQYF.

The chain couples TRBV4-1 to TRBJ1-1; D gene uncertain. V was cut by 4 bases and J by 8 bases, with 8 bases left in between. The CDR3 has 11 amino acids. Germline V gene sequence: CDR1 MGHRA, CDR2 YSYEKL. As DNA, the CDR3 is TGCGCCAGCAGCCTTGGGAACGAAGCTTTCTTT. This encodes CASSLGNEAFF.